This T cell receptor (beta chain) appears in the sequencing data of a study of shared clonotypes between healthy human individuals. Notes on the study in general: Some clonotypes were shared by all four sorted-subset donors, while others were not shared. The non-shared ones had lower generation probabilities than the shared ones. Sorted-subset sequencing, rarefaction showed, was incomplete despite large depth.

The CDR3 length is 17 residues. Germline values: CDR1 SGHRS, CDR2 YFSETQ. Trimming took 1 base from V and 0 from J; bases not matched to a gene: 5. Template for every sorted-subset replicate PCR totaled about 200 ng DNA, tens of thousands of T cell genomes. Profiling relied on immunoSEQ multiplex PCR, and the TCRdb table lists in-frame clones only, not all of them. The profile covers over 850,000 clones, with 78% appearing a single time and 0.5% to 0.65% taken by the ten largest. Points on this clone: Its antigen remains unknown.

The sample comprised memory CD4+ T cells from PBMCs. The subset denotes: CD45RA-negative fraction. The chain employs TRBV5-1 and TRBJ2-2, with 8 bases that match TRBD2. The receptor comes from a man younger than 30 in good health. Some clones in this sample may be carry-over from other donors' samples. In nucleotides, the CDR3 is TGCGCCAGCAGCTTGTCTCTAGCGGGTTCGAACACCGGGGAGCTGTTTTTT. Its protein is CASSLSLAGSNTGELFF.